The rows below give T cell receptor beta chains drawn from one sample of a study of cytomegalovirus exposure and HLA in healthy donors. Data came from immunoSEQ multiplex PCR; TCRdb stores just in-frame clones and leaves some out. The sample's table shows 40,000 to 50,000 clones. The specimen was PBMCs. The receptors stem from a man aged 30 to 39 in good health and CMV-seronegative. The CDR3 runs from the conserved cysteine through the conserved F or W.

j_gene | v_gene | CDR3aa
TRBJ2-7 | TRBV6-5 | CASSYFPGVGEQYF
TRBJ2-1 | TRBV19 | CASSLTVGPYNEQFF
TRBJ2-1 | TRBV5-1 | CASSLVPGTGSYNEQFF
TRBJ2-7 | TRBV13 | CASSLLPTGGNEFSGQYF
TRBJ2-2 | TRBV30 | CAWRWAGLYTGELFF
TRBJ2-7 | TRBV27 | CASSPIGGRYEQYF
TRBJ2-7 | TRBV7-2 | CASSLGDWAYEQYF
TRBJ1-2 | TRBV5-1 | CASSLWPTGVGYTF
TRBJ2-3 | TRBV2 | CASTLLATSTDTQYF
TRBJ2-1 | TRBV18 | CASSPPNGRDYNEQFF
TRBJ2-1 | TRBV6-5 | CASSLRGNEQFF
TRBJ2-5 | TRBV18 | CASSRGLAGEETQYF
TRBJ1-2 | TRBV6-5 | CASSYSIQAVSGYTF
TRBJ2-5 | TRBV4-3 | CASSQDGSGSKETQYF
TRBJ2-7 | TRBV19 | CASSYLGAYEQYF
TRBJ1-5 | TRBV7-9 | CASSLVGRGANQPQHF
TRBJ1-2 | TRBV6-5 | CASSYSSGGGNYGYTF
TRBJ2-7 | TRBV7-2 | CASSRDRGSSYEQYF
TRBJ2-7 | TRBV6-5 | CASSYLGGQAHEQYF
TRBJ2-1 | TRBV5-1 | CASRLGQGIHNEQFF
TRBJ1-2 | TRBV4-2 | CASSHRQGDGYTF
TRBJ2-1 | TRBV6-1 | CASSGGLAGGPVYNEQFF
TRBJ2-5 | TRBV4-2 | CASSQGNGRAVETQYF
TRBJ2-5 | TRBV6-4 | CATRLQGRKETQYF
TRBJ1-6 | TRBV18 | CASSPGPDRGSLHF
TRBJ2-2 | TRBV6-4 | CASSIAGEGTGELFF
TRBJ2-5 | TRBV18 | CASSPETGGQETQYF
TRBJ2-7 | TRBV6-6 | CASSHRVGSEQYF
TRBJ1-2 | TRBV6-5 | CATSPLGRDGYTF
TRBJ2-2 | TRBV18 | CASSPTPAGESTGELFF
TRBJ2-3 | TRBV30 | CALTSGRTDTQYF
TRBJ2-2 | TRBV4-3 | CASSLDGVVGAGELFF
TRBJ2-7 | TRBV2 | CASRNGLAGVSREQYF
TRBJ1-5 | TRBV5-1 | CASSVGTGDQPQHF
TRBJ2-7 | TRBV10-3 | CAISESGQGKGYEQYF
TRBJ1-1 | TRBV5-1 | CASSRDRPNTEAFF
TRBJ2-1 | TRBV30 | CASYVGLAGVGFF
TRBJ2-7 | TRBV7-9 | CASSLSRDKNYEQYF
TRBJ2-7 | TRBV5-4 | CASSWGTDVYEQYF
TRBJ2-1 | TRBV29-1 | CSVLGLAGRNEQFF
TRBJ2-2 | TRBV7-9 | CASSHRPGELFF